This passage covers 12 T cell receptor beta chains from one sample sequenced in a study of cytomegalovirus exposure and HLA in healthy donors. The study ran its PCR with 60 Vbeta and 13 Jbeta primers. Assay: immunoSEQ multiplex PCR; the TCRdb copy retains only in-frame clones and omits some. The sample records around 100,000 clones, more than 75% being singletons. The sample taken for sequencing was PBMCs. Receptors originate from a woman between 18 and 30 years old in good health and CMV-seropositive.

The sample holds a few counts of this clone. No conserved phenylalanine or tryptophan is present at the end of the CDR3, so a read error is the likely explanation. Because the CDR3's place on the DNA is in doubt, the DNA is left out and the CDR3 is given as listed by TCRdb. V gene TRBV4-2 combines with J gene TRBJ1-5; the listed D gene, TRBD1, was not tested against the DNA. Germline lookup yields CDR1 LGHNA and CDR2 YNFKEQ. The CDR3 region is 11 residues in length, termini included. The CDR3 region is CASSQNSRTGV.

The V gene is TRBV9, the J gene TRBJ2-7, with D possibly matching TRBD1 (6 bases). CDR1 is SGDLS and CDR2 is YYNGEE in the germline V gene. The V end lost 0 bases, the J end lost 5 bases, and 9 bases lay between the germline ends. The CDR3 is made up of 13 amino acids. CDR3 residues: CASSVVSGDEQYF. The CDR3 region has the DNA TGTGCCAGCAGCGTAGTTTCAGGGGACGAGCAGTACTTC. Using reference TRBV9 and TRBJ2-7 for the parts outside the CDR3, the full variable domain is DSGVTQTPKHLITATGQRVTLRCSPRSGDLSVYWYQQSLDQGLQFLIQYYNGEERAKGNILERFSAQQFPDLHSELNLSSLELGDSALYFCASSVVSGDEQYFGPGTRLTVT.

The chain couples TRBV6-1 to TRBJ2-3, with D possibly being TRBD2 (6 bases). Germline-derived CDR1 and CDR2 are MNHNS and SASEGT. V was pared by 6 bases and J by 8 bases, with 21 bases between. This CDR3 spans 15 amino acids. In DNA form, the CDR3 reads TGTGCCAGCAGCGACTGGGGAGGCCACAGTGGTACGCAGTATTTT. Translated, it gives CASSDWGGHSGTQYF.

The chain has TRBV7-9 and TRBJ2-7; tentative D call: TRBD1 (6 bases). CDR1 and CDR2 from the germline V gene are SEHNR and FQNEAQ (reference sequence). Trimming took 4 bases from V and 4 from J, leaving 14 bases between them. This CDR3 is 14 amino acids long. CDR3 in DNA: TGTGCCAGCAGCTCCGGGACACCCCCTTACGAGCAGTACTTC. Protein: CASSSGTPPYEQYF. Full variable domain (missing parts from reference TRBV7-9 and TRBJ2-7): DTGVSQNPRHKITKRGQNVTFRCDPISEHNRLYWYRQTLGQGPEFLTYFQNEAQLEKSRLLSDRFSAERPKGSFSTLEIQRTEQGDSAMYLCASSSGTPPYEQYFGPGTRLTVT.

The CDR3 sequence is CSVEELQGREQYF. The DNA for the CDR3 is TGCAGCGTTGAAGAATTACAGGGTCGGGAGCAGTACTTC. The chain links TRBV29-1 to TRBJ2-7; perhaps TRBD1 as D (6 bases). V dropped 0 bases and J dropped 7 bases, with 13 bases sitting between them. The V gene's germline CDR1 is SQVTM and CDR2 ANQGSEA. There are 13 residues in the CDR3.

The chain uses TRBV5-4 and TRBJ2-5; 9 bases fit TRBD2. Germline V gives CDR1 SGHNT, CDR2 YYREEE (reference sequence). The CDR3 consists of 17 residues. J lost 4 bases, V lost 0 bases, and 10 bases had no gene match. The CDR3 loop reads CASSLDLASGMGETQYF. The CDR3 DNA sequence: TGTGCCAGCAGCTTGGATCTAGCTAGCGGGATGGGAGAGACCCAGTACTTC.

CDR3 in amino acids: CASSSPVGGPRVGNEQFF. In DNA form, the CDR3 reads TGTGCCAGCAGCTCCCCCGTGGGGGGGCCGAGGGTTGGCAATGAGCAGTTCTTC. The chain joins TRBV7-9 to TRBJ2-1; tentative D call: TRBD2 (7 bases). V was shortened by 4 bases and J by 6 bases, with 25 bases between the two germline ends. Germline V gene lookup returns CDR1 SEHNR and CDR2 FQNEAQ (reference sequence). The CDR3 runs to 18 residues. Complete variable domain (other parts from reference TRBV7-9 and TRBJ2-1): DTGVSQNPRHKITKRGQNVTFRCDPISEHNRLYWYRQTLGQGPEFLTYFQNEAQLEKSRLLSDRFSAERPKGSFSTLEIQRTEQGDSAMYLCASSSPVGGPRVGNEQFFGPGTRLTVL.

This sequence joins TRBV4-1 and TRBJ2-7; 7 bases fit TRBD2. The germline gives CDR1 MGHRA, CDR2 YSYEKL. Trimming cost V 4 bases and J 3 bases; bases outside gene matches: 9. The CDR3 has 15 residues. The CDR3 DNA is TGCGCCAGCAGCCGCCCTTCGGGGGACTACTACGAGCAGTACTTC. It codes for CASSRPSGDYYEQYF.

The rearrangement joins TRBV28 to TRBJ1-2, with TRBD1 matching over 9 bases. Germline V gene lookup returns CDR1 MDHEN and CDR2 SYDVKM. Germline trimming cut 3 bases from V and 7 bases from J; bases unmatched to any gene: 3. The CDR3 is made up of 13 amino acids. CDR3 DNA: TGTGCCAGCAGTTTGGGACAGGGATTTGGCTACACCTTC. It translates to CASSLGQGFGYTF.

This clone has only one observation. DNA of the CDR3: TGTGCCAGTTACGAACGGGCGGGGGGGCCCTTTGGGGCCAACGTCCTGACTTTC. Residues: CASYERAGGPFGANVLTF. The chain carries TRBV7-9 and TRBJ2-6; TRBD2 matches at 9 bases. The CDR3 consists of 18 residues. Trimming cost V 9 bases and J 3 bases; bases outside gene matches: 15. Germline V gene lookup returns CDR1 SEHNR and CDR2 FQNEAQ (reference sequence).

This chain connects TRBV7-8 to TRBJ2-7; D remains unclear. The germline V gene encodes CDR1 SGHVS and CDR2 FQNEAQ. V was pared by 1 base and J by 9 bases, with 7 bases between. The CDR3 consists of 11 residues. CDR3 sequence (DNA): TGTGCCAGCAGCTTAGGAGGTTCGCAGTACTTC. It encodes CASSLGGSQYF.

This clone occurred a few times. The genes are TRBV7-9 and TRBJ2-5; weak D call: TRBD1 (6 bases). Germline values: CDR1 SEHNR, CDR2 FQNEAQ (reference sequence). Trimming cost V 4 bases and J 3 bases, with 9 bases left between them. The CDR3 is made up of 13 amino acids. The CDR3 DNA sequence: TGTGCCAGCAGCTCGAACAGGGAAGAGACCCAGTACTTC. Translating gives CASSSNREETQYF.